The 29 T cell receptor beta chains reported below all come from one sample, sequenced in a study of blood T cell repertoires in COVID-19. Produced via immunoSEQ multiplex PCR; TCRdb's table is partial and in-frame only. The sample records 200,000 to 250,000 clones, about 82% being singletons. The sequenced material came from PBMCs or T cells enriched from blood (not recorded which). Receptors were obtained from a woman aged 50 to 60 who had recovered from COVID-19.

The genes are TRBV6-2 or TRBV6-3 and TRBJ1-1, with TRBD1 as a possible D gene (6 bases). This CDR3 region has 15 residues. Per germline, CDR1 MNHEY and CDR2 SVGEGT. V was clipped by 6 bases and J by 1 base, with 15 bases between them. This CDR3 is CASSSHGQTNTEAFF. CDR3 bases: TGTGCCAGCAGCTCCCACGGACAGACGAACACTGAAGCTTTCTTT.

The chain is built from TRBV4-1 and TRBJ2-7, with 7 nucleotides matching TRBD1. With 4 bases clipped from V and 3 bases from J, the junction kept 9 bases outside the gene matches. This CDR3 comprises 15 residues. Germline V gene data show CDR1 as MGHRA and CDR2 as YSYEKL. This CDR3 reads CASSRTIAGGYEQYF. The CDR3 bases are TGCGCCAGCAGCCGTACGATTGCAGGGGGCTACGAGCAGTACTTC.

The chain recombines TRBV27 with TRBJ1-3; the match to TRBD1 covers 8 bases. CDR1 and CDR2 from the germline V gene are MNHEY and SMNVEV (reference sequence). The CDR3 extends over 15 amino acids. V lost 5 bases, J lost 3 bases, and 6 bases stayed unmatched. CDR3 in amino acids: CASSGGDRGGNTIYF. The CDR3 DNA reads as TGTGCCAGCAGTGGAGGCGACAGGGGTGGAAACACCATATATTTT.

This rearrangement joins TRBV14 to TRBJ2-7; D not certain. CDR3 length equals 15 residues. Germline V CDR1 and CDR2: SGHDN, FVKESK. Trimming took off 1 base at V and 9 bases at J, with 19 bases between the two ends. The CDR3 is CASSQGALRVYMQYF. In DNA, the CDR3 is TGTGCCAGCAGCCAAGGAGCCCTCCGAGTGTATATGCAGTACTTC.

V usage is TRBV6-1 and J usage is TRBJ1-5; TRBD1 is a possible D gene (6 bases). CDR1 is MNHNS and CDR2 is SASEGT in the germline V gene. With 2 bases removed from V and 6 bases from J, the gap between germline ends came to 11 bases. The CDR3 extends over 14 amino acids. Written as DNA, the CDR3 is TGTGCCAGCAGTGAAATCTGGGGGCCTCAGCCCCAGCATTTT. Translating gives CASSEIWGPQPQHF.

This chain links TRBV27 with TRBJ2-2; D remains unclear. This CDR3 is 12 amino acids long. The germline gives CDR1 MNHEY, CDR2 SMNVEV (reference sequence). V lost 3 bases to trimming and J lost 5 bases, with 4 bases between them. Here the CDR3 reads CASSFRTGELFF. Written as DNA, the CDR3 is TGTGCCAGCAGTTTCCGTACCGGGGAGCTGTTTTTT.

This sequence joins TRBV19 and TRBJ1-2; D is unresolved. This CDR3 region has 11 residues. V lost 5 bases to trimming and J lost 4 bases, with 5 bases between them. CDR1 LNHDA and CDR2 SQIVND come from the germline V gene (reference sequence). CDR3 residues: CASSEGYGYTF. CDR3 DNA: TGTGCCAGTAGTGAGGGCTATGGCTACACCTTC.

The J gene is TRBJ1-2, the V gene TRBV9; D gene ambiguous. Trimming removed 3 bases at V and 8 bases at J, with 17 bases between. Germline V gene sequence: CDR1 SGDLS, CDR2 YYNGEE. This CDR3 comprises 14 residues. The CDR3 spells CASSAYSRIGGYTF. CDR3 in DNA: TGTGCCAGCAGCGCCTACTCCAGGATTGGAGGCTACACCTTC.

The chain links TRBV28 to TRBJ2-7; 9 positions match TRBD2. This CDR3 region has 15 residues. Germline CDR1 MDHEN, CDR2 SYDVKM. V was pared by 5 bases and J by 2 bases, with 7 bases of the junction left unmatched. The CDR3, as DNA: TGTGCCAGCAGTCCCTTCCGCGGGAGGGCCTACGAGCAGTACTTC. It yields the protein CASSPFRGRAYEQYF. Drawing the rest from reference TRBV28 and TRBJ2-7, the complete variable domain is DVKVTQSSRYLVKRTGEKVFLECVQDMDHENMFWYRQDPGLGLRLIYFSYDVKMKEKGDIPEGYSVSREKKERFSLILESASTNQTSMYLCASSPFRGRAYEQYFGPGTRLTVT.

CDR3 sequence reads: CASSPWGGNEQFF. Written as DNA, the CDR3 is TGTGCCAGTAGTCCTTGGGGCGGTAATGAGCAGTTCTTC. V is TRBV19 and J is TRBJ2-1; weak D call: TRBD1 (5 bases). Germline V CDR1 and CDR2: LNHDA, SQIVND (reference sequence). Trimming cost V 5 bases and J 7 bases, with 12 bases left between them. CDR3 size: 13 residues.

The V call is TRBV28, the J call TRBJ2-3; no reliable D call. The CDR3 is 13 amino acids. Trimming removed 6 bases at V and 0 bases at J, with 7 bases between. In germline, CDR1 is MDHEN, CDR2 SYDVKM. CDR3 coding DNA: TGTGCCAGCAGCCCTTCCAGCACAGATACGCAGTATTTT. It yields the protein CASSPSSTDTQYF.

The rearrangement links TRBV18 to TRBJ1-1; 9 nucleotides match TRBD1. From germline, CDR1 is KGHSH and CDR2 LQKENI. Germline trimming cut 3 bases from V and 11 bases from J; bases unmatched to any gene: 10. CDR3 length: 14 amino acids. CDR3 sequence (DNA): TGTGCCAGCTCACCCCCAACTACAGGGGGCTGGGCTTTCTTT. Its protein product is CASSPPTTGGWAFF.

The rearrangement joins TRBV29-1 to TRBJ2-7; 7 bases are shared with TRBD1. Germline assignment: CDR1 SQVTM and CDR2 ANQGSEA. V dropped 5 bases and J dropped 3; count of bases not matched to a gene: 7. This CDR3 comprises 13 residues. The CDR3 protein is CSVRTGFGYEQYF. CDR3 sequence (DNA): TGCAGCGTTCGGACAGGCTTTGGCTACGAGCAGTACTTC.

The chain's CDR3 is CASSLRRGPQETQYF. The CDR3 nucleotides read TGTGCCAGCAGCCTCCGGCGGGGACCCCAAGAGACCCAGTACTTC. V is TRBV7-2 and J is TRBJ2-5, with D perhaps matching TRBD2 (6 bases). Deletions cut 5 bases from V and 1 base from J, with 14 bases between. This CDR3 has 15 residues. CDR1 and CDR2 (germline): SGHTA, FQGNSA.

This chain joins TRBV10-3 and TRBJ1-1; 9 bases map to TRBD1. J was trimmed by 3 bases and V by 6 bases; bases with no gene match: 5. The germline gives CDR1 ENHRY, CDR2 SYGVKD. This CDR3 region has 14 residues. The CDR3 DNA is TGTGCCATCAGCCCGACAGGGGGGGACACTGAAGCTTTCTTT. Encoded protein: CAISPTGGDTEAFF.

CDR3 sequence (DNA): TGTGCCAGCAGCTTACAGGGGGCGTTAGGCACTGAAGCTTTCTTT. Translation gives CASSLQGALGTEAFF. This chain links TRBV11-3 with TRBJ1-1, with 8 bases matching TRBD1. The germline gives CDR1 SGHNT, CDR2 YENEEA. The CDR3 loop spans 15 amino acids. The trim removed 2 bases at V and 4 bases at J, leaving 6 bases unmatched.

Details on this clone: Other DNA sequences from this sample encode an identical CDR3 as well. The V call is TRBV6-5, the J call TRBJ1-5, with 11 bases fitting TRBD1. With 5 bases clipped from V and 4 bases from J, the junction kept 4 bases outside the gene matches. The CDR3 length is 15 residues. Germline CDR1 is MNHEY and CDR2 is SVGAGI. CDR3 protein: CASSRDRGGNQPQHF. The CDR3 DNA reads TGTGCCAGCAGTCGGGACAGGGGGGGTAATCAGCCCCAGCATTTT.

In DNA, the CDR3 is TGTGCCACCAGCAGAGACCCAATGGGACTTAACGAGCAGTACTTC. Translation gives CATSRDPMGLNEQYF. The chain combines TRBV15 with TRBJ2-7; D possibly corresponds to TRBD2 (6 bases). Germline values: CDR1 LNHNV, CDR2 YYDKDF (reference sequence). This CDR3 is 15 amino acids long. The germline V and J ends were trimmed by 0 bases and 5 bases, with 14 bases remaining between them.

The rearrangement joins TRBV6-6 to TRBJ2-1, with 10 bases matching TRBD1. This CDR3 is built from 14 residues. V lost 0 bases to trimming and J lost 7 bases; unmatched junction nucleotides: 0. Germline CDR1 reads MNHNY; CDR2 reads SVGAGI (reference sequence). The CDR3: CASSYSGQGNEQFF. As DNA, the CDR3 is TGTGCCAGCAGTTACTCGGGACAGGGGAATGAGCAGTTCTTC.

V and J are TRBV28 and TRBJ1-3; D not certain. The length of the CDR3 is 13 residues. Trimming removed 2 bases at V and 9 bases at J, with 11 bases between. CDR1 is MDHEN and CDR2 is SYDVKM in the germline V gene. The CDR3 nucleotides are TGTGCCAGCAGTTTAAGCCTTGGTGCCACCATATATTTT. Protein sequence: CASSLSLGATIYF.

The CDR3 is CASSAGTSGNEQFF. CDR3 in DNA: TGTGCCAGCAGCGCCGGGACTAGCGGGAATGAGCAGTTCTTC. The rearrangement links TRBV2 to TRBJ2-1, with 12 bases aligning to TRBD2. The CDR3 is 14 amino acids. With V trimmed by 6 bases and J by 7 bases, 4 bases remained unmatched. In germline, CDR1 is SNHLY, CDR2 FYNNEI.

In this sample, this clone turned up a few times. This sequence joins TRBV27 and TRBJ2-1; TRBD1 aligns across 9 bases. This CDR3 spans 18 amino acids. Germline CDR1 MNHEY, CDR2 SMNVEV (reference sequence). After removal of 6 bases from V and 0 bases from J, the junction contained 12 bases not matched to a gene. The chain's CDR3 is CASSPSRTGASSYNEQFF. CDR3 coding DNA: TGTGCCAGCAGCCCGTCTCGGACAGGGGCAAGCTCCTACAATGAGCAGTTCTTC.

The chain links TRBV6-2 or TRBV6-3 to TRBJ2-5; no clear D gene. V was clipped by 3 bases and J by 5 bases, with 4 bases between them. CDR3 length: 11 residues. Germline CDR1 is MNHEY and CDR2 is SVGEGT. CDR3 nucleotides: TGTGCCAGCAGTTATGCGGAGACCCAGTACTTC. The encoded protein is CASSYAETQYF.

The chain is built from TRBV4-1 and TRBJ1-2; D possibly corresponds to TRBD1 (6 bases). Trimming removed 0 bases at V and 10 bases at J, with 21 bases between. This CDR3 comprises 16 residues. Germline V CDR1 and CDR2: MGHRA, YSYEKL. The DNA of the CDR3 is TGCGCCAGCAGCCAAGATTCGGCAGCCAGGGGCGCACCCTACACCTTC. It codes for CASSQDSAARGAPYTF.

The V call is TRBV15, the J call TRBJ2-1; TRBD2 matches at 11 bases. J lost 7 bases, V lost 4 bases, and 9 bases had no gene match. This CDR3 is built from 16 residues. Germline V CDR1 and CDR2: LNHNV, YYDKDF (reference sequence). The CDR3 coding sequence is TGTGCCACCAGCACCCATAGCGGGGGGGCTGAGAATGAGCAGTTCTTC. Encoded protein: CATSTHSGGAENEQFF.

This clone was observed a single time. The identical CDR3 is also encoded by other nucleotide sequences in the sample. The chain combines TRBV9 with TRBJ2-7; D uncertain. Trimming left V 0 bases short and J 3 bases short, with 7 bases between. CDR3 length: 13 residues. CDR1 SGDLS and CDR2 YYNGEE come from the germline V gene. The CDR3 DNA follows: TGTGCCAGCAGCGTAGGTCTGAGCTACGAGCAGTACTTC. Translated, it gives CASSVGLSYEQYF.

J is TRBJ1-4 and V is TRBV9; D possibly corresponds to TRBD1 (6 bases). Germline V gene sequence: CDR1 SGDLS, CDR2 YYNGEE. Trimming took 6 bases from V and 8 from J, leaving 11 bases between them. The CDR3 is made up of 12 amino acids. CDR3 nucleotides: TGTGCCAGCAACAGGGACGGGGAAAAACTGTTTTTT. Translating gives CASNRDGEKLFF.

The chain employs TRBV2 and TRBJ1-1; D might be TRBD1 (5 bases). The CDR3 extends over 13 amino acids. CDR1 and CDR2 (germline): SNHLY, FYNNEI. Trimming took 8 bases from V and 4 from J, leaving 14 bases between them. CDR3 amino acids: CASRAGPGTEAFF. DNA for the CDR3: TGTGCCAGCCGGGCAGGGCCGGGCACTGAAGCTTTCTTT.

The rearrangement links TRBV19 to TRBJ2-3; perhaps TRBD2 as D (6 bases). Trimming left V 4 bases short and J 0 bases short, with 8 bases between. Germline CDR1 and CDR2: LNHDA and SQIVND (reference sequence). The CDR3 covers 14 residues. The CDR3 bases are TGTGCCAGTAGTAATAGCGGCAGCACAGATACGCAGTATTTT. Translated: CASSNSGSTDTQYF.